Presented here are 5 T cell receptor beta chains from one specimen sequenced in a study of blood T cell repertoires in COVID-19. TCRdb's table, derived via immunoSEQ multiplex PCR, lists solely in-frame clones and lacks some. Here the sample spans 350,000 to 400,000 clones, around 87% being singletons. Source material: PBMCs or T cells enriched from blood (not recorded which). Receptors were obtained from a man in his forties or fifties in a cohort exposed to, infected with or recovered from COVID-19 (not recorded which).

The gene calls are TRBV4-1 and TRBJ2-7; possibly TRBD1 for D (5 bases). The germline V gene has CDR1 MGHRA and CDR2 YSYEKL. This CDR3 is built from 14 residues. The V gene lost 2 bases and the J gene lost 7 bases, with 15 bases spanning the gap. The CDR3 loop is CASSQPGPGPEQYF. DNA of the CDR3: TGCGCCAGCAGCCAACCTGGACCAGGGCCAGAGCAGTACTTC.

Written as DNA, the CDR3 is TGTGCCAGCTCACCTTCGGGAAACTCCTACGAGCAGTACTTC. This codes for CASSPSGNSYEQYF. This chain links TRBV18 with TRBJ2-7; tentative D call: TRBD2 (5 bases). V lost 3 bases and J lost 0, with 9 bases in between. The germline CDR1 and CDR2 sequences are KGHSH and LQKENI. The CDR3 length is 14 residues.

This clone appeared once. This chain links TRBV6-5 with TRBJ2-7; 8 bases line up with TRBD1. CDR1 and CDR2 from the germline V gene are MNHEY and SVGAGI. The V and J ends lost 6 bases and 2 bases, in that order; junction bases with no gene match: 3. This CDR3 comprises 13 residues. In DNA form, the CDR3 reads TGTGCCAGCAGGCGGGACAGGCCCTACGAGCAGTACTTC. Its protein product is CASRRDRPYEQYF.

The V call is TRBV7-6, the J call TRBJ1-1; D call uncertain. Germline CDR1 and CDR2: SGHVS and FNYEAQ. Trimming pared 2 bases from V and 1 base from J, leaving 5 bases between. The CDR3 sequence is 13 residues long. The CDR3 sequence: CASSLNGNTEAFF. The CDR3 DNA reads as TGTGCCAGCAGCTTAAACGGGAACACTGAAGCTTTCTTT.

This sequence joins TRBV9 and TRBJ1-6; TRBD1 aligns across 10 bases. CDR1 SGDLS and CDR2 YYNGEE come from the germline V gene. V shed 3 bases, J shed 5 bases, and the junction held 5 bases outside the gene matches. There are 16 residues in the CDR3. The CDR3 spells CASSEGQGTDNSPLHF. The DNA for the CDR3 is TGTGCCAGCAGCGAGGGACAGGGGACAGATAATTCACCCCTCCACTTT.